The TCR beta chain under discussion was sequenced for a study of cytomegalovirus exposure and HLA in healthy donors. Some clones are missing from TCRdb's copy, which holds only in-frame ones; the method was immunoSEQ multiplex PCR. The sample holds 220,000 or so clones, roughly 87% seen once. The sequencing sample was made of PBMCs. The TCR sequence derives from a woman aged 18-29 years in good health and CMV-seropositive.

The CDR3 reads CASSLFAGTTLITEAFF. The CDR3, as DNA: TGTGCCAGCAGCTTGTTTGCTGGGACAACTCTTATTACTGAAGCTTTCTTT. V is TRBV5-6 and J is TRBJ1-1, with a possible D match to TRBD1 (6 bases). The CDR3 has 17 amino acids. The V end was cut by 1 base, the J end by 5 bases, with 21 bases between. Germline-derived CDR1 and CDR2 are SGHDT and YYEEEE.